Given below is one T cell receptor beta chain in context. Building the TCR beta libraries relied on iRepertoire HTBI primers, and CDR3 regions underwent Arm-PCR. TCRdb independently ran MiXCR on the multiplex PCR reads; one entry per CDR3 protein. This table holds 400,000 to 550,000 distinct CDR3 sequences, roughly 15% found once. This record comes from a study of regulatory T cells in long-lasting Graves disease. Indicated time point: newly diagnosed GD, antithyroid drugs for less than 3 months. RNA from PBMCs was the source of the TCR library. An endocrinology department in Xi'an, China, supplied the patients. CDR1 and CDR2 from the germline V gene are SGHDN and FVKESK. CDR3 size: 18 residues. J gave up 4 bases and V 2 bases, and 11 bases lay outside the gene matches. The same data also contributed to another study, on T cells in Graves' hyperthyroidism and ophthalmopathy. That work contributes: The definition of stable Graves' hyperthyroidism was no ophthalmopathy progression within 18 months. From stable hyperthyroidism, ophthalmopathy was separated by a 13 V-J model.

This receptor was identified in a woman aged 25 to 39 with Graves disease. This rearrangement joins TRBV14 to TRBJ2-3; 11 nucleotides align to TRBD2. Source: peripheral blood mononuclear cells (PBMCs), taken at new diagnosis, from a patient treated with antithyroid drugs. This chain's CDR3 is CASSQYVLAGGTADTQYF. CDR3 bases: TGTGCCAGCAGCCAATACGTTCTAGCGGGAGGTACTGCAGATACGCAGTATTTT.